This is a list of T cell receptor beta chains from one sample in a study of shared clonotypes between healthy human individuals. Sequencing was performed with immunoSEQ multiplex PCR; in TCRdb, only in-frame clones are kept and a portion is missing. The data contain 2 million to 2.5 million clones, 93% of them singletons. Sequencing input: naive CD4+ T cells from PBMCs. Receptors originate from a young man in good health. Some clones in this sample may be carry-over from other donors' samples. Both conserved end residues are part of each CDR3. The D gene is left open where the match is weak. Only some rows state a clone size, as once, few, many or a class for expanded clones.

d_gene	v_gene	j_gene	abundance	CDR3nt	CDR3aa
TRBD1	TRBV4-1	TRBJ1-4	once	TGCGCCAGCAGCCAAGGACAGGGTTCACGGGATGAAAAACTGTTTTTT	CASSQGQGSRDEKLFF
NA	TRBV19	TRBJ1-5	NA	TGTGCCAGTAGCCCAGGGTTCAATCAGCCCCAGCATTTT	CASSPGFNQPQHF
NA	TRBV6-5	TRBJ2-7	NA	TGTGCCAGCAGTTACAGGGGAGTGCCCTACGAGCAGTACTTC	CASSYRGVPYEQYF
NA	TRBV7-9	TRBJ1-2	NA	TGTGCCAGCAGCTTCAACTATGGCTACACCTTC	CASSFNYGYTF
NA	TRBV15	TRBJ1-4	NA	TGTGCCACCAGCTCGTCGGACGAAAAACTGTTTTTT	CATSSSDEKLFF
NA	TRBV28	TRBJ1-1	NA	TGTGCCAGCTTTGGGGGGCTGAACACTGAAGCTTTCTTT	CASFGGLNTEAFF
NA	TRBV11-2	TRBJ1-4	NA	TGTGCCAGCCGCGTAGGGCCGGGGAAAGGGGAAAAACTGTTTTTT	CASRVGPGKGEKLFF
NA	TRBV6-1	TRBJ1-4	once	TGTGCCAGCAGTGCCGGGACCAATGAAAAACTGTTTTTT	CASSAGTNEKLFF
NA	TRBV5-4	TRBJ2-1	NA	TGTGCCAGCAGCCAGGGGACTGACCTCTCCTACAATGAGCAGTTCTTC	CASSQGTDLSYNEQFF
NA	TRBV5-1	TRBJ2-5	NA	TGCGCCAGCAGCCCAATCGGGGCAGGAGAGACCCAGTACTTC	CASSPIGAGETQYF
NA	TRBV28	TRBJ1-1	NA	TGTGCCAGCAGGGGGGACCCGGGCGGCACTGAAGCTTTCTTT	CASRGDPGGTEAFF
NA	TRBV28	TRBJ2-7	NA	TGTGCCAGCATCCCTACGGGCTACTACTCCTACGAGCAGTACTTC	CASIPTGYYSYEQYF
TRBD2	TRBV4-3	TRBJ2-7	NA	TGCGCCAGCAGCCAAGGGGGCCTAGCGGGAGGGTACCCTTCCGAGCAGTACTTC	CASSQGGLAGGYPSEQYF
NA	TRBV6-1	TRBJ2-7	NA	TGTGCCAGCAGGAAGGGACTTGCTTACGAGCAGTACTTC	CASRKGLAYEQYF
TRBD1	TRBV6-6	TRBJ2-7	NA	TGTGCCAGCAAAAAACAGGGGGATCCTACCTACGAGCAGTACTTC	CASKKQGDPTYEQYF
NA	TRBV30	TRBJ1-1	NA	TGTGCCTGGTTCTGGTATGACACAAGGTCCGCGCACACTGAAGCTTTCTTT	CAWFWYDTRSAHTEAFF
NA	TRBV14	TRBJ2-7	NA	TGTGCCAGCAGCCGCCGAAAACTATCAGGGGTCTCCTACGAGCAGTACTTC	CASSRRKLSGVSYEQYF
NA	TRBV28	TRBJ2-5	NA	TGTGCCAGCAGTACCCCTGCCGGGCGGGAGACCCAGTACTTC	CASSTPAGRETQYF
TRBD1	TRBV9	TRBJ2-2	NA	TGTGCCAGCCACGACAGGGGGCAAGACACCGGGGAGCTGTTTTTT	CASHDRGQDTGELFF
NA	TRBV28	TRBJ2-4	NA	TGTGCCAGCACGGGGGGCCTAGCCAAAAACATTCAGTACTTC	CASTGGLAKNIQYF
TRBD1	TRBV5-1	TRBJ2-5	once	TGCGCCAGCAGCTCTGCCGGGACAGGGGGCGAGGACCAGTACTTC	CASSSAGTGGEDQYF
NA	TRBV9	TRBJ2-2	NA	TGTGCCAGCAGCACCTCTTCCCGGGACCAAAACACCGGGGAGCTGTTTTTT	CASSTSSRDQNTGELFF
NA	TRBV5-1	TRBJ1-1	NA	TGCGCCAGCAGCTCGGGGGGGTCTTCGAACACTGAAGCTTTCTTT	CASSSGGSSNTEAFF
NA	TRBV5-1	TRBJ2-5	NA	TGCGCCAGCAGCTTAAAACAGGGTCCCGGAGAGACCCAGTACTTC	CASSLKQGPGETQYF
TRBD2	TRBV9	TRBJ2-1	NA	TGTGCCAGCAGCCCCACTAGCGGCCCTTACAATGAGCAGTTCTTC	CASSPTSGPYNEQFF
NA	TRBV4-1	TRBJ2-7	NA	TGCGCCAGCAGCCAAGTGGTTACAGTCTCCTACGAGCAGTACTTC	CASSQVVTVSYEQYF
NA	TRBV9	TRBJ2-6	NA	TGTGCCAGCAGCCCAGCGGGCTCTGGGGCCAACGTCCTGACTTTC	CASSPAGSGANVLTF
NA	TRBV15	TRBJ1-2	once	TGTGCCACCAGCAGAGATAAGGGGGATCTGGGAGGCTACACCTTC	CATSRDKGDLGGYTF
TRBD1	TRBV29-1	TRBJ1-2	NA	TGCAGCGTTGACCGTCGACAGGGGCCCGGCTTC	CSVDRRQGPGF
NA	TRBV19	TRBJ2-1	NA	TGTGCCACTAGGCGGGGTTTAGGGAATGAGCAGTTCTTC	CATRRGLGNEQFF
TRBD1	TRBV6-1	TRBJ2-7	NA	TGTGCCAGCATAAACAGGGGGGCCTACGAGCAGTACTTC	CASINRGAYEQYF
NA	TRBV9	TRBJ2-2	NA	TGTGCCAGCAGCGCGACGATGGACGGGGCCGGGGAGCTGTTTTTT	CASSATMDGAGELFF
NA	TRBV2	TRBJ2-7	NA	TGTGCCAGCAGTGAATCTACTCAACGAATCTACGAGCAGTACTTC	CASSESTQRIYEQYF
TRBD1	TRBV11-3	TRBJ2-5	NA	TGTGCCAGCAGCTTAGTAGGGGGCGGGACCCAGTACTTC	CASSLVGGGTQYF
NA	TRBV5-1	TRBJ2-7	NA	TGCGCCAGCAGCTTGGGGACAGCGAGCTCCTACGAGCAGTACTTC	CASSLGTASSYEQYF
NA	TRBV18	TRBJ2-1	NA	TGTGCCAGCTCCCCCATAGCTAGCAATGAGCAGTTCTTC	CASSPIASNEQFF